The 4 T cell receptor beta chains below all came from one sample that was sequenced in a study of cytomegalovirus exposure and HLA in healthy donors. Both 60 Vbeta primers and 13 Jbeta primers went into the PCR. Profiling relied on immunoSEQ multiplex PCR, and the TCRdb table lists in-frame clones only, not all of them. The sample yields tens of thousands of clones, approximately 63% seen once. Sequenced material: PBMCs. These TCRs come from a woman aged 25 to 45 in good health and CMV-seronegative.

The rearrangement links TRBV6-5 to TRBJ2-6; D is perhaps TRBD2 (5 bases). Germline lookup yields CDR1 MNHEY and CDR2 SVGAGI. The CDR3 is 15 amino acids. Trimming pared 4 bases from V and 0 bases from J, leaving 7 bases between. The CDR3 DNA follows: TGTGCCAGCAGTTCGGGATTCTCTGGGGCCAACGTCCTGACTTTC. Protein: CASSSGFSGANVLTF.

Only one count was recorded for this clone. This chain uses TRBV7-8 with TRBJ1-5, with D possibly being TRBD1 (5 bases). From germline, CDR1 is SGHVS and CDR2 FQNEAQ. Deletions cut 5 bases from V and 9 bases from J, with 14 bases between. The CDR3 sequence is 13 residues long. The CDR3 here is CASSGGARGPQHF. The CDR3 DNA is TGTGCCAGCAGCGGAGGGGCAAGGGGGCCCCAGCATTTT.

The genes are TRBV27 and TRBJ2-1; 12 nucleotides match TRBD2. CDR1 and CDR2 (germline): MNHEY, SMNVEV (reference sequence). CDR3 size: 16 residues. The trim removed 5 bases at V and 8 bases at J, leaving 10 bases unmatched. CDR3 sequence reads: CASSPLLAGGRDEQFF. In DNA form, the CDR3 reads TGTGCCAGCAGTCCCCTTCTAGCGGGAGGGCGGGATGAGCAGTTCTTC.

The chain joins TRBV7-2 to TRBJ1-2; 7 bases align to TRBD1. CDR1 SGHTA and CDR2 FQGNSA come from the germline V gene. V trimming: 5 bases; J trimming: 3 bases; junction bases outside the gene matches: 3. The CDR3 loop spans 13 amino acids. CDR3 sequence reads: CASSPTGDYGYTF. CDR3 nucleotides: TGTGCCAGCAGCCCAACAGGGGACTATGGCTACACCTTC.